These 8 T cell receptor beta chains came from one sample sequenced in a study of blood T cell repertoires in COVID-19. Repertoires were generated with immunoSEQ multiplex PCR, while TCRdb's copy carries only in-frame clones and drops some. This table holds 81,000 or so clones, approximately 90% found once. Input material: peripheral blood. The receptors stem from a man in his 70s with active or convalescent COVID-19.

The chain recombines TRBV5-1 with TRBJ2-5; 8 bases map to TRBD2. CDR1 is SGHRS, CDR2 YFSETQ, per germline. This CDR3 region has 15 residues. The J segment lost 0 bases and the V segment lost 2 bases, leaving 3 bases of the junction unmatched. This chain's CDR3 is CASSFSGDYQETQYF. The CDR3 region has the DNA TGCGCCAGCAGCTTTAGCGGGGATTACCAAGAGACCCAGTACTTC.

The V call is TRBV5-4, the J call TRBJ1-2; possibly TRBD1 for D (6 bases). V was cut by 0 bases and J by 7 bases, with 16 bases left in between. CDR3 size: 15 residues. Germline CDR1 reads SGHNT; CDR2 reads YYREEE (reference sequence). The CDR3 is CASSLGARVGGGYTF. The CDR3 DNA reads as TGTGCCAGCAGCTTGGGGGCCAGGGTAGGGGGTGGCTACACCTTC.

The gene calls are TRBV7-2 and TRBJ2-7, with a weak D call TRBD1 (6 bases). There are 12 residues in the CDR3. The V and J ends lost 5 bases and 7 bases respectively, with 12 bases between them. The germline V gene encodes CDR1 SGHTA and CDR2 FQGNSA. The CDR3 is CASSLQGNEQYF. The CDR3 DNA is TGTGCCAGCAGCCTACAGGGAAATGAGCAGTACTTC.

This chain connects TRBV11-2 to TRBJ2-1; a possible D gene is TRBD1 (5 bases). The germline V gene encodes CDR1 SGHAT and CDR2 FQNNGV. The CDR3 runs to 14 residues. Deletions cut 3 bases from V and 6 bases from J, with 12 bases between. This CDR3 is CASSFAGKLNEQFF. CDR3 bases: TGTGCCAGCAGCTTCGCAGGGAAGCTCAATGAGCAGTTCTTC.

In nucleotides, the CDR3 is TGTGCCAGCAGCCAAGACTCGGGGCAGGGGGCCCCAGATACGCAGTATTTT. Encoded protein: CASSQDSGQGAPDTQYF. The V and J genes are TRBV3-1 (or the pseudogene TRBV3-2) and TRBJ2-3; 8 bases map to TRBD1. The CDR3 totals 17 residues. In germline, CDR1 is LGHDT, CDR2 YNNKEL (reference sequence). Unmatched junction bases numbered 9, after V lost 0 bases and J lost 4 bases.

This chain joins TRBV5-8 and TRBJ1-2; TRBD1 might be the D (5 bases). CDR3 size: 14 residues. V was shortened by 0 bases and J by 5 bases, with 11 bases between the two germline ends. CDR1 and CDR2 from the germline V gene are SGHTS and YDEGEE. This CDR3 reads CASSLAVRAYGYTF. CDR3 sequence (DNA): TGTGCCAGCAGCTTGGCGGTCAGGGCTTATGGCTACACCTTC.

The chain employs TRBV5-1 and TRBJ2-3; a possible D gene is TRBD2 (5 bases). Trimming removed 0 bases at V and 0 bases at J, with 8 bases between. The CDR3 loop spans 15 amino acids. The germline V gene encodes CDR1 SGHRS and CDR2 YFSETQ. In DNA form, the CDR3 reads TGCGCCAGCAGCTTGGGAGGGTTTAGCACAGATACGCAGTATTTT. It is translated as CASSLGGFSTDTQYF.

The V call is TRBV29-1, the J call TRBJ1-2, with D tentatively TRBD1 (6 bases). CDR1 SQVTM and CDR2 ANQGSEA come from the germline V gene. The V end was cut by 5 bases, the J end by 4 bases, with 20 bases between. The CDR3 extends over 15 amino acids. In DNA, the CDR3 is TGCAGCGTTCTTTCGACAGGAAATCCTTCCTATGGCTACACCTTC. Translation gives CSVLSTGNPSYGYTF.